The following is a T cell receptor (beta chain) sequence with its context. Profiled with immunoSEQ multiplex PCR; TCRdb holds only in-frame clones, not every one. The repertoire holds about 2.4 million clones, with under 95% as singletons. The CDR3 consists of 13 residues. Between the trimmed V and J ends, which lost 10 bases and 0 bases, there was a span of 12 bases. Germline CDR1 MDHEN, CDR2 SYDVKM. The data were taken from a study of shared clonotypes between healthy human individuals. The gene calls are TRBV28 and TRBJ1-1; D gene uncertain. The receptor comes from a man in his late teens or twenties in good health. Some clones in this sample may be carry-over from other donors' samples. The sample taken for sequencing was naive CD4+ T cells from PBMCs. The sample's subset: CD45RA+ positively selected. In nucleotides, the CDR3 is TGTGCCACCCGGGTGGGGTTGAACACTGAAGCTTTCTTT. Its translation is CATRVGLNTEAFF.